The 17 T cell receptor beta chains below come from one sample, sequenced in a study of human T cells and chemical hapten exposure. Time point of the sample: patch test 1, 2 weeks after DPC sensitization. Treatment noted: therapeutic diphenylcyclopropenone sensitization with weekly scalp DPC. TCRdb called the RACE reads again in MiXCR, with one record for every CDR3 protein. The sample includes about 100,000 distinct CDR3 sequences, approximately 10% seen only once; the top ten take 2% to 2.5%. The sequences come from whole blood, collected in connection with sensitization to the hapten diphenylcyclopropenone (DPC). These receptors were obtained from a man aged 40-50 years with alopecia areata. Some clones in this sample may be carry-over from other donors' samples.

The rearrangement links TRBV21-1 to TRBJ2-4; no DNA check was done on the table's D call, TRBD2. TRBV21-1 is reported as a pseudogene. The CDR3 runs to 11 residues. CDR3: CARTMRDIQYF. DNA for the CDR3: TGTGCCAGGACGATGCGGGACATTCAGTACTTC.

This clonotype was counted many times. The rearrangement uses TRBV7-8 and TRBJ1-4, with D unclear. CDR1 and CDR2 from the germline V gene are SGHVS and FQNEAQ. With 2 bases removed from V and 0 bases from J, the gap between germline ends came to 7 bases. This CDR3 is 15 amino acids long. The CDR3 region is CASSLSLATNEKLFF. As DNA, the CDR3 is TGTGCCAGCAGCTTAAGTCTTGCAACTAATGAAAAACTGTTTTTT.

This clonotype was seen more than once but under ten times. The chain recombines TRBV20-1 with TRBJ1-5; 11 bases map to TRBD1. This CDR3 spans 15 amino acids. Trimming removed 5 bases from V and 2 bases from J; junction bases left unmatched: 5. CDR1 is DFQATT and CDR2 is SNEGSKA in the germline V gene (reference sequence). CDR3 DNA: TGCAGTGCTCGTCGGGGACAGGGGGGCAATCAGCCCCAGCATTTT. It yields the protein CSARRGQGGNQPQHF.

Ten or more counts support this clonotype. The chain joins TRBV18 to TRBJ2-4, with D possibly matching TRBD2 (6 bases). CDR3 length: 16 amino acids. Germline V gene lookup returns CDR1 KGHSH and CDR2 LQKENI. Trimming left V 4 bases short and J 0 bases short, with 13 bases between. The CDR3 spells CASSLLAELAKNIQYF. The CDR3 region has the DNA TGTGCCAGCTCACTTTTAGCGGAATTAGCCAAAAACATTCAGTACTTC. Combining the CDR3 with reference TRBV18 and TRBJ2-4 gives the whole variable domain NAGVMQNPRHLVRRRGQEARLRCSPMKGHSHVYWYRQLPEEGLKFMVYLQKENIIDESGMPKERFSAEFPKEGPSILRIQQVVRGDSAAYFCASSLLAELAKNIQYFGAGTRLSVL.

This clonotype has at least ten counts. This rearrangement joins TRBV10-3 to TRBJ1-2; 7 bases line up with TRBD1. Germline trimming cut 3 bases from V and 6 bases from J; bases unmatched to any gene: 7. Germline V gives CDR1 ENHRY, CDR2 SYGVKD. The CDR3 covers 14 residues. Here the CDR3 reads CAISDSQTGNGYTF. Written as DNA, the CDR3 is TGTGCCATCAGTGATTCACAGACAGGGAATGGCTACACCTTC.

This clonotype was seen a handful of times. The rearrangement joins TRBV7-2 to TRBJ2-3, with TRBD2 matching 7 bases. This CDR3 has 15 amino acids. Trimming took 4 bases from V and 5 from J; bases not matched to a gene: 9. The germline CDR1 and CDR2 sequences are SGHTA and FQGNSA. The chain's CDR3 is CASSYSGFMIDTQYF. CDR3 nucleotides: TGTGCCAGCAGCTATAGCGGGTTTATGATAGATACGCAGTATTTT.

This clonotype occurred a few times. The rearrangement joins TRBV30 to TRBJ2-3, with a tentative D call TRBD2 (6 bases). Trimming pared 3 bases from V and 4 bases from J, leaving 14 bases between. CDR3 length equals 14 residues. CDR1 and CDR2 from the germline V gene are GTSNPN and SVGIG (reference sequence). The CDR3 here is CAWSLSWGADTQYF. CDR3 DNA: TGTGCCTGGAGCCTCTCGTGGGGGGCAGATACGCAGTATTTT.

CDR3 sequence (DNA): TGTGCCAGCAGCGTAGGCCCCCACCTATACGAGCAGTACTTC. This encodes CASSVGPHLYEQYF. The chain couples TRBV9 to TRBJ2-7; D remains unclear. The V gene lost 0 bases and the J gene lost 4 bases, with 11 bases spanning the gap. CDR3 size: 14 residues. The germline V gene encodes CDR1 SGDLS and CDR2 YYNGEE.

This sequence joins TRBV19 and TRBJ2-5; D may be TRBD1 or TRBD2 (5 bases each). The CDR3 has 13 amino acids. CDR1 and CDR2 from the germline V gene are LNHDA and SQIVND (reference sequence). The germline V and J ends were trimmed by 4 bases and 3 bases, with 9 bases remaining between them. Here the CDR3 reads CASSRDGKETQYF. CDR3 coding DNA: TGTGCCAGTAGTAGGGACGGAAAAGAGACCCAGTACTTC.

The chain carries TRBV7-9 and TRBJ2-1, with TRBD1 matching over 7 bases. This CDR3 has 17 amino acids. The germline gives CDR1 SEHNR, CDR2 FQNEAQ (reference sequence). The trim removed 4 bases at V and 1 base at J, leaving 10 bases unmatched. CDR3 DNA sequence: TGTGCCAGCAGCTCTAGACAGGGTGAGGGTTCCTACAATGAGCAGTTCTTC. Translated: CASSSRQGEGSYNEQFF.

This clonotype was detected only a few times. This chain joins TRBV29-1 and TRBJ2-7, with D perhaps TRBD1 or TRBD2 (7 bases each). Germline CDR1 is SQVTM and CDR2 is ANQGSEA. The CDR3 covers 16 residues. The V gene lost 1 base and the J gene lost 2 bases, with 18 bases spanning the gap. The CDR3 loop is CSVEGRGDSRTYEQYF. The CDR3 nucleotides are TGCAGCGTTGAAGGTCGGGGGGACAGTCGAACCTACGAGCAGTACTTC.

The V and J genes are TRBV7-2 and TRBJ2-1; D call uncertain. This CDR3 is built from 15 residues. V dropped 4 bases and J dropped 0 bases, with 10 bases sitting between them. Germline lookup yields CDR1 SGHTA and CDR2 FQGNSA. The DNA for the CDR3 is TGTGCCAGCAGCTCGCCTACCTTCTCCTACAATGAGCAGTTCTTC. This translates into CASSSPTFSYNEQFF.

The chain recombines TRBV13 with TRBJ1-1, with D unresolved. Germline V gene sequence: CDR1 PRHDT, CDR2 FYEKMQ (reference sequence). Trimming cost V 1 base and J 1 base, with 13 bases left between them. This CDR3 is built from 16 residues. This CDR3 is CASSLALTPKNTEAFF. The CDR3, as DNA: TGTGCCAGCAGCTTAGCTCTGACTCCCAAGAACACTGAAGCTTTCTTT.

This clonotype was counted ten times or more. The chain combines TRBV24-1 with TRBJ2-2, with D perhaps matching TRBD1 or TRBD2 (5 bases each). V gave up 0 bases and J gave up 2 bases, with 9 bases separating them. CDR3 length equals 16 residues. Germline lookup yields CDR1 KGHDR and CDR2 SFDVKD. CDR3 amino acids: CATSDLGGANTGELFF. The DNA for the CDR3 is TGTGCCACCAGTGATTTGGGGGGAGCCAACACCGGGGAGCTGTTTTTT.

This clonotype was detected a few times. The rearrangement uses TRBV27 and TRBJ1-2, with D hard to call. Germline CDR1 MNHEY, CDR2 SMNVEV (reference sequence). This CDR3 has 13 amino acids. The ends were cut back, 3 bases at V and 6 bases at J, with 11 bases in the middle. The CDR3: CASSFTGLDGYTF. The CDR3 region has the DNA TGTGCCAGCAGTTTTACGGGTTTGGATGGCTACACCTTC.

This clonotype has just a few counts. The germline gene is not matched at one end of the junction; a read error may be the cause. The V and J genes are TRBV7-7 and TRBJ2-3; 7 bases agree with TRBD2. Germline V gene lookup returns CDR1 SSHAT and CDR2 FNYEAQ (reference sequence). The CDR3 has 14 amino acids. The CDR3: CASSPLGGADTQYF. For the CDR3, the DNA is TGTGCTAGCAGCCCCTTGGGAGGGGCAGATACGCAGTATTTT.

The V and J genes are TRBV10-3 and TRBJ2-5, with D unresolved. This CDR3 is built from 15 residues. V gave up 11 bases and J gave up 2 bases, with 21 bases separating them. The V gene's germline CDR1 is ENHRY and CDR2 SYGVKD. The DNA of the CDR3 is TGTGCCCGCCCAGGCCTAGAGCGCGGACAAGAGACCCAGTACTTC. Protein: CARPGLERGQETQYF.